These T cell receptor beta chains were read from a single sample in a study of blood T cell repertoires in COVID-19. The table came from immunoSEQ multiplex PCR; TCRdb's copy has only in-frame clones and leaves some out. The sample lists about 170,000 clones, less than 90% seen once, with about 15% in the top ten. Sequenced input: peripheral blood. The receptors derive from a woman in her 70s with COVID-19, enrolled during active disease. Each CDR3 is given with its conserved first and last residue. The order of the fields is J gene, clone size, V gene, D gene, CDR3 protein, CDR3 DNA. A D gene is named only where the DNA matches it firmly. Where a row states a size, it is once, few, many or the class of an expanded clone; other rows omit it.

J: TRBJ1-2
size: -
V: TRBV14
D: -
CDR3: CASSQELAPVYGYTF
DNA: TGTGCCAGCAGCCAAGAACTTGCTCCTGTCTATGGCTACACCTTC

J: TRBJ2-4
size: -
V: TRBV11-1
D: TRBD1
CDR3: CASSDRDLKNIQYF
DNA: TGTGCCAGCAGCGACAGGGATCTCAAAAACATTCAGTACTTC

J: TRBJ1-5
size: -
V: TRBV15
D: TRBD1
CDR3: CATSRDSGTDNQPQHF
DNA: TGTGCCACCAGCAGAGATTCGGGGACAGATAATCAGCCCCAGCATTTT

J: TRBJ2-2
size: -
V: TRBV19
D: -
CDR3: CASSIGGLNTGELFF
DNA: TGTGCCAGTAGTATAGGGGGCCTGAACACCGGGGAGCTGTTTTTT

J: TRBJ1-2
size: few
V: TRBV3-1/TRBV3-2
D: -
CDR3: CASSPQIGASYGYTF
DNA: TGTGCCAGCAGCCCCCAAATAGGGGCATCCTATGGCTACACCTTC

J: TRBJ2-2
size: -
V: TRBV5-1
D: -
CDR3: CASSAIASTGELFF
DNA: TGCGCCAGCAGCGCAATAGCTAGCACCGGGGAGCTGTTTTTT

J: TRBJ1-3
size: -
V: TRBV11-2
D: -
CDR3: CASSLRQVNSGNTIYF
DNA: TGTGCCAGCAGCTTGCGCCAGGTGAACTCTGGAAACACCATATATTTT

J: TRBJ1-1
size: -
V: TRBV28
D: -
CDR3: CASGNPGLQGNTEAFF
DNA: TGTGCCAGCGGAAACCCAGGGCTACAGGGTAACACTGAAGCTTTCTTT

J: TRBJ2-3
size: once
V: TRBV2
D: TRBD2
CDR3: CASRATSDTQYF
DNA: TGTGCCAGCAGGGCAACTAGCGACACGCAGTATTTT

J: TRBJ2-3
size: -
V: TRBV28
D: TRBD2
CDR3: CASRAGAGFADTQYF
DNA: TGTGCCAGCAGGGCAGGAGCGGGGTTTGCAGATACGCAGTATTTT

J: TRBJ2-2
size: once
V: TRBV5-6
D: -
CDR3: CASNAAVPGELFF
DNA: TGTGCCAGCAACGCTGCGGTCCCCGGGGAGCTGTTTTTT

J: TRBJ1-4
size: -
V: TRBV5-1
D: -
CDR3: CASSGEGAPNEKLFF
DNA: TGCGCCAGCAGCGGGGAAGGGGCACCTAATGAAAAACTGTTTTTT

J: TRBJ1-5
size: -
V: TRBV6-5
D: TRBD1
CDR3: CASSPLTGFQPQHF
DNA: TGTGCCAGCAGTCCCCTGACAGGGTTTCAGCCCCAGCATTTT

J: TRBJ1-2
size: -
V: TRBV6-5
D: TRBD1
CDR3: CASSYGTGSGYTF
DNA: TGTGCCAGCAGTTACGGGACAGGGAGTGGCTACACCTTC

J: TRBJ1-6
size: -
V: TRBV4-2
D: TRBD1
CDR3: CASSQDLGQNSPLHF
DNA: TGTGCCAGCAGCCAAGATTTGGGACAGAATTCACCCCTCCACTTT

J: TRBJ1-2
size: -
V: TRBV30
D: -
CDR3: CAWRSDRGYGYTF
DNA: TGTGCCTGGAGATCAGACAGAGGCTATGGCTACACCTTC

J: TRBJ2-3
size: -
V: TRBV3-1/TRBV3-2
D: -
CDR3: CASSQGQADTQYF
DNA: TGTGCCAGCAGCCAAGGACAGGCAGATACGCAGTATTTT

J: TRBJ2-7
size: -
V: TRBV18
D: TRBD2
CDR3: CASSVRTSGFTYEQYF
DNA: TGTGCCAGCTCAGTAAGGACTAGCGGGTTCACCTACGAGCAGTACTTC

J: TRBJ2-3
size: -
V: TRBV6-2/TRBV6-3
D: TRBD1
CDR3: CASSYSGTDPDTQYF
DNA: TGTGCCAGCAGTTACTCCGGGACAGACCCAGATACGCAGTATTTT

J: TRBJ1-2
size: -
V: TRBV28
D: -
CDR3: CASSFPPTGMGYTF
DNA: TGTGCCAGCAGTTTTCCCCCGACAGGTATGGGCTACACCTTC

J: TRBJ2-2
size: -
V: TRBV27
D: TRBD1
CDR3: CASSLWTGTGVTGELFF
DNA: TGTGCCAGCAGTTTATGGACCGGGACAGGGGTCACCGGGGAGCTGTTTTTT

J: TRBJ2-3
size: -
V: TRBV28
D: TRBD1
CDR3: CASSLPGQGVVTQYF
DNA: TGTGCCAGCAGTTTACCAGGACAGGGGGTGGTTACGCAGTATTTT

J: TRBJ1-6
size: -
V: TRBV30
D: -
CDR3: CAWSPWGDSPLHF
DNA: TGTGCCTGGAGTCCCTGGGGGGATTCACCCCTCCACTTT

J: TRBJ2-4
size: few
V: TRBV24-1
D: TRBD1
CDR3: CATSDPTGGKNIQYF
DNA: TGTGCCACCAGTGATCCCACAGGGGGCAAAAACATTCAGTACTTC

J: TRBJ1-1
size: -
V: TRBV27
D: -
CDR3: CASSRVLRLRNTEAFF
DNA: TGTGCCAGCTCCCGGGTCTTGCGTTTAAGGAACACTGAAGCTTTCTTT

J: TRBJ2-1
size: -
V: TRBV7-9
D: TRBD2
CDR3: CASSSTSGRDEQFF
DNA: TGTGCCAGCAGCTCGACTAGCGGGAGGGATGAGCAGTTCTTC

J: TRBJ2-2
size: -
V: TRBV30
D: -
CDR3: CAWSGSSHGELFF
DNA: TGTGCCTGGAGTGGGAGTAGCCACGGGGAGCTGTTTTTT

J: TRBJ2-1
size: few
V: TRBV5-1
D: TRBD2
CDR3: CASMLLAGGTNEQFF
DNA: TGCGCCAGCATGCTCCTAGCGGGAGGAACGAATGAGCAGTTCTTC

J: TRBJ1-6
size: -
V: TRBV14
D: TRBD1
CDR3: CASSQLLAGTGTTNSPLHF
DNA: TGTGCCAGCAGCCAGCTATTGGCCGGGACAGGGACTACTAATTCACCCCTCCATTTT

J: TRBJ1-5
size: -
V: TRBV6-5
D: TRBD1
CDR3: CASRDRGGNQPQHF
DNA: TGTGCCAGCCGGGACAGGGGAGGGAATCAGCCCCAGCATTTT

J: TRBJ2-7
size: -
V: TRBV3-1/TRBV3-2
D: -
CDR3: CASSQRGVEQYF
DNA: TGTGCCAGCAGCCAAAGGGGTGTCGAGCAGTACTTC

J: TRBJ2-3
size: -
V: TRBV11-2
D: -
CDR3: CASSLSPRSDTQYF
DNA: TGTGCCAGCAGCTTGTCTCCGAGATCCGATACGCAGTATTTT

J: TRBJ1-1
size: -
V: TRBV12-3/TRBV12-4
D: -
CDR3: CASSIQYTEAFF
DNA: TGTGCCAGCAGCATCCAGTACACTGAAGCTTTCTTT

J: TRBJ2-1
size: -
V: TRBV18
D: TRBD2
CDR3: CASSRGLAGLEEQFF
DNA: TGTGCCAGCTCGCGGGGACTAGCGGGGCTAGAGGAGCAGTTCTTC

J: TRBJ2-2
size: -
V: TRBV3-1/TRBV3-2
D: -
CDR3: CASSPAGDTGELFF
DNA: TGTGCCAGCAGCCCGGCAGGGGACACCGGGGAGCTGTTTTTT

J: TRBJ2-5
size: -
V: TRBV29-1
D: TRBD2
CDR3: CSAEETSGRETQYF
DNA: TGCAGCGCCGAGGAGACTAGCGGGAGAGAGACCCAGTACTTC

J: TRBJ1-6
size: -
V: TRBV25-1
D: -
CDR3: CASSEYGEGSSYNSPLHF
DNA: TGTGCCAGCAGTGAATATGGGGAAGGGAGCTCCTATAATTCACCCCTCCACTTT

J: TRBJ2-2
size: -
V: TRBV14
D: -
CDR3: CASSRFPLGASNTGELFF
DNA: TGTGCCAGCAGTCGCTTCCCCCTTGGGGCTTCGAACACCGGGGAGCTGTTTTTT

J: TRBJ2-5
size: -
V: TRBV19
D: TRBD1
CDR3: CASSARTGEETQYF
DNA: TGTGCCAGTAGCGCTCGGACAGGGGAAGAGACCCAGTACTTC

J: TRBJ2-6
size: -
V: TRBV6-4
D: TRBD1
CDR3: CASSPTGVGANVLTF
DNA: TGTGCCAGCAGCCCCACAGGGGTCGGGGCCAACGTCCTGACTTTC

J: TRBJ2-1
size: -
V: TRBV6-5
D: -
CDR3: CASQTGMNEQFF
DNA: TGTGCCAGCCAAACAGGGATGAATGAGCAGTTCTTC

J: TRBJ1-6
size: once
V: TRBV6-5
D: TRBD1
CDR3: CASTWTGYNSPLHF
DNA: TGTGCCAGCACCTGGACAGGGTATAATTCACCCCTCCACTTT

J: TRBJ2-1
size: -
V: TRBV28
D: TRBD2
CDR3: CASKPGLAGLEQFF
DNA: TGTGCCAGCAAACCGGGACTAGCGGGGCTTGAGCAGTTCTTC

J: TRBJ1-3
size: -
V: TRBV3-1/TRBV3-2
D: -
CDR3: CASSHSGNTIYF
DNA: TGTGCCAGCAGCCATAGCGGAAACACCATATATTTT

J: TRBJ1-1
size: -
V: TRBV7-8
D: -
CDR3: CASSLTQGSTEAFF
DNA: TGTGCCAGCAGCTTAACGCAGGGATCGACTGAAGCTTTCTTT

J: TRBJ2-5
size: -
V: TRBV28
D: -
CDR3: CASLTGQETQYF
DNA: TGTGCCAGCCTAACAGGACAAGAGACCCAGTACTTC

J: TRBJ1-1
size: few
V: TRBV5-4
D: -
CDR3: CASSLYRTDYEAFF
DNA: TGTGCCAGCAGCTTGTACCGGACAGATTATGAAGCTTTCTTT

J: TRBJ2-5
size: -
V: TRBV28
D: -
CDR3: CASSLTPGDPRETQYF
DNA: TGTGCCAGCAGTTTAACGCCGGGAGACCCCAGGGAGACCCAGTACTTC

J: TRBJ2-1
size: -
V: TRBV6-5
D: -
CDR3: CASSRGTDEQFF
DNA: TGTGCCAGCAGTCGGGGGACAGATGAGCAGTTCTTC

J: TRBJ1-5
size: once
V: TRBV27
D: -
CDR3: CASSSNSFNQPQHF
DNA: TGTGCCAGCAGTTCAAACAGTTTCAATCAGCCCCAGCATTTT

J: TRBJ2-1
size: -
V: TRBV7-2
D: TRBD2
CDR3: CASSLVASGSYNEQFF
DNA: TGTGCCAGCAGCTTAGTCGCTAGCGGGTCCTACAATGAGCAGTTCTTC

J: TRBJ2-2
size: once
V: TRBV15
D: -
CDR3: CATSRGEINTGELFF
DNA: TGTGCCACCAGCAGGGGCGAGATAAACACCGGGGAGCTGTTTTTT

J: TRBJ1-5
size: many
V: TRBV6-5
D: -
CDR3: CASSYSPGNQPQHF
DNA: TGTGCCAGCAGTTACTCTCCGGGGAATCAGCCCCAGCATTTT